This T cell receptor (beta chain) is from a study of blood T cells in healthy people across ages. This clonotype appeared many times. This CDR3 contains 13 residues. CDR1 and CDR2 from the germline V gene are PRHDT and FYEKMQ (reference sequence). Trimming removed 1 base at V and 1 base at J, with 5 bases between. For the second PCR, which ran for roughly 7 to 11 cycles, a sample-barcoded 5' primer and a J-beta primer mix were used. One entry per CDR3 protein results from TCRdb running MiXCR on the 5' RACE reads. The sample lists hundreds of thousands of distinct CDR3 sequences; approximately 25% were seen once. This same sample was also part of a study on T cells of mothers and their children. From that report: Sample barcodes and 2-4 random nucleotides came from the second PCR's M1S primer. Overlap measured in related mother-child pairs was slightly, non-significantly higher than in unrelated pairs.

This receptor was identified in a boy aged 10-17 years in good health. Sequencing used blood. The genes are TRBV13 and TRBJ2-7; possible D gene TRBD1, 5 bases. CDR3 DNA sequence: TGTGCCAGCAGCTTAGACAGGTCCTACGAGCAGTACTTC. It specifies CASSLDRSYEQYF.